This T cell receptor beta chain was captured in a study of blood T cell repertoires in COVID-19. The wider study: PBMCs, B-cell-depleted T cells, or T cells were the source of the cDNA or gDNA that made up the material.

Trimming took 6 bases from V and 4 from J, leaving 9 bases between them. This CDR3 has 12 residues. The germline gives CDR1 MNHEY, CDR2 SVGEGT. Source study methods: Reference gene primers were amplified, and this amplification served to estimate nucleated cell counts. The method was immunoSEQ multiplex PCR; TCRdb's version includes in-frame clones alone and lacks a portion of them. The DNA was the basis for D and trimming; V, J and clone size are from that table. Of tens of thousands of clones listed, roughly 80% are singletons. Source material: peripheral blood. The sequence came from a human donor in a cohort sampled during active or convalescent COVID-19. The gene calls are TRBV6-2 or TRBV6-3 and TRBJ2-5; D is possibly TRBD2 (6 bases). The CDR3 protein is CASSTGGETQYF. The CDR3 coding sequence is TGTGCCAGCAGCACCGGGGGAGAGACCCAGTACTTC.